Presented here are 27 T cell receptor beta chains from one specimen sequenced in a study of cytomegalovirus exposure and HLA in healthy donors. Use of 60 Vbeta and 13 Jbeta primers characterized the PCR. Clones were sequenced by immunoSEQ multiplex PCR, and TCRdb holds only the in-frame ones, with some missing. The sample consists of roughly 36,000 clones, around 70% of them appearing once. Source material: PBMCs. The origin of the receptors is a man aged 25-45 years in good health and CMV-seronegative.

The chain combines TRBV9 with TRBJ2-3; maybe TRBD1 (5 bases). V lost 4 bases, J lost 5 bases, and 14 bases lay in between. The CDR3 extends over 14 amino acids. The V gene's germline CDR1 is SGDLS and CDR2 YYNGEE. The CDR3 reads CASSLSGKLDTQYF. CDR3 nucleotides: TGTGCCAGCAGCTTGTCAGGGAAGTTAGATACGCAGTATTTT.

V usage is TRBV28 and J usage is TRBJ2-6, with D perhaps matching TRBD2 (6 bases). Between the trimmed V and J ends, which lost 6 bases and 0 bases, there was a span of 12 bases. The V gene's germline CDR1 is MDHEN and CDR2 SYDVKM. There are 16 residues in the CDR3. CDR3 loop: CASRAGGNSGANVLTF. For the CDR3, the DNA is TGTGCCAGCAGGGCCGGGGGAAACTCTGGGGCCAACGTCCTGACTTTC.

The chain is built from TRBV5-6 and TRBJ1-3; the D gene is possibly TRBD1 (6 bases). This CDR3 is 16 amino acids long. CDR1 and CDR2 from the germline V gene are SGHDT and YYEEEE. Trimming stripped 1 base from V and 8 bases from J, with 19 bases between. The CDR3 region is CASSLNQGRIVDTIYF. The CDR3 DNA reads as TGTGCCAGCAGCTTGAACCAGGGGCGAATTGTGGACACCATATATTTT.

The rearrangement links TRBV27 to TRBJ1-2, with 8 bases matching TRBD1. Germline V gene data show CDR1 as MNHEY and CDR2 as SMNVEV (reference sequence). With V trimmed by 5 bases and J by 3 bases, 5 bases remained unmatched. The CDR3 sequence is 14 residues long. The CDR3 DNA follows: TGTGCCAGCAGTGAGCAGGGGGCACACTATGGCTACACCTTC. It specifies CASSEQGAHYGYTF.

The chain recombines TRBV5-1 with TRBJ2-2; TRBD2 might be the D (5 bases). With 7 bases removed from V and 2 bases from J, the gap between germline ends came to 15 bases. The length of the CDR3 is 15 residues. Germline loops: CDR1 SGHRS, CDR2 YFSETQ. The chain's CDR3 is CASALASGNTGELFF. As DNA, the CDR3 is TGCGCCAGCGCGTTGGCCAGCGGCAACACCGGGGAGCTGTTTTTT.

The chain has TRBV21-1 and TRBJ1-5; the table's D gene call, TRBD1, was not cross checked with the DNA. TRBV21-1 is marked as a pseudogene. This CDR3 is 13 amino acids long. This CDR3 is CASSITGNQPQHF. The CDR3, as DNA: TGTGCCAGCAGCATAACAGGGAATCAGCCCCAGCATTTT.

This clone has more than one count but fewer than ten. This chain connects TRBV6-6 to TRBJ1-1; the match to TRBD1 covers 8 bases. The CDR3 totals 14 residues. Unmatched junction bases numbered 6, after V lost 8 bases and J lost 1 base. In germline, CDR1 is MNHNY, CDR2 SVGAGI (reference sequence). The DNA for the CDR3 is TGTGCCAGCCAGGCGACAGGGGCGAACACTGAAGCTTTCTTT. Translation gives CASQATGANTEAFF.

CDR3 residues: CASSPGSDSIEQYF. CDR3 coding DNA: TGTGCCAGCTCACCTGGCAGTGATTCAATTGAGCAGTACTTC. The chain employs TRBV18 and TRBJ2-7; unclear D gene. The CDR3 loop spans 14 amino acids. CDR1 KGHSH and CDR2 LQKENI come from the germline V gene. The V end was cut by 3 bases, the J end by 7 bases, with 16 bases between.

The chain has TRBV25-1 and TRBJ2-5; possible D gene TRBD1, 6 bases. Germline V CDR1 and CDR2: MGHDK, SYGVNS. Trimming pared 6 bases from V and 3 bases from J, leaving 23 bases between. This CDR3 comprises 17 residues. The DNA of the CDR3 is TGTGCCAGCAGCCCTAAGCTAGAAGGGCAGGGGAAAGAGACCCAGTACTTC. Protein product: CASSPKLEGQGKETQYF. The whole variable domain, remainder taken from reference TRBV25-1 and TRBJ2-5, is EADIYQTPRYLVIGTGKKITLECSQTMGHDKMYWYQQDPGMELHLIHYSYGVNSTEKGDLSSESTVSRIRTEHFPLTLESARPSHTSQYLCASSPKLEGQGKETQYFGPGTRLLVL.

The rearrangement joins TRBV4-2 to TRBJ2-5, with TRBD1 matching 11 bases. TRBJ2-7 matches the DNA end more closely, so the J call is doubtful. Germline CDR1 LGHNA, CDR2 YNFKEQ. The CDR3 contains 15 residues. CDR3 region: CASSQVGQGANEQYF. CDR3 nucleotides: TGTGCCAGCAGCCAAGTAGGACAGGGGGCGAACGAGCAGTACTTC.

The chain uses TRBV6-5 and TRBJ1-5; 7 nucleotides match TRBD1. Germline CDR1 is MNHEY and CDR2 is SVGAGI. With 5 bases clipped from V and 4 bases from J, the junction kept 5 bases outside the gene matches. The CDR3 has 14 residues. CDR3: CASSPGTVNQPQHF. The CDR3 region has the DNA TGTGCCAGCAGTCCCGGGACAGTAAATCAGCCCCAGCATTTT.

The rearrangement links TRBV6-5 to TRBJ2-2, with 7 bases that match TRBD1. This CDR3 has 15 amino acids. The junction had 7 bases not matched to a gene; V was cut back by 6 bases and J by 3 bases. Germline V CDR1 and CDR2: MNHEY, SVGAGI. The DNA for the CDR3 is TGTGCCAGCAGAAAACAGGGGTTGGACACCGGGGAGCTGTTTTTT. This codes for CASRKQGLDTGELFF.

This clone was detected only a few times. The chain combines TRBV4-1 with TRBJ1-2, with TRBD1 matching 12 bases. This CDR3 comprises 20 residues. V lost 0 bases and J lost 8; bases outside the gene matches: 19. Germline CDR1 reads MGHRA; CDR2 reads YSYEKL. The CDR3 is CASSQDYHKRDRGHLRGYTF. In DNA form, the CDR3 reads TGCGCCAGCAGCCAAGATTACCATAAACGGGACAGGGGGCATTTGAGGGGCTACACCTTC.

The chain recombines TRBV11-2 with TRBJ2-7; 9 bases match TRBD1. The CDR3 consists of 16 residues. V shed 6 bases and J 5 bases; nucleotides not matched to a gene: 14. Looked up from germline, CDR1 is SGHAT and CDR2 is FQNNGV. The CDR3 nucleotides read TGTGCCAGCAGACCTCAGGGGGACAGGGTAATCAACGAGCAGTACTTC. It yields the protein CASRPQGDRVINEQYF.

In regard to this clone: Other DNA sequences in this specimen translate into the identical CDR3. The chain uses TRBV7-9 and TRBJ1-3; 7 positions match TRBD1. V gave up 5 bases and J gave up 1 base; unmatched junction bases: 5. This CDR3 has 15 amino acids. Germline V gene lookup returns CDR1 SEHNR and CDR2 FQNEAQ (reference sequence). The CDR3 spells CASSPGQQSGNTIYF. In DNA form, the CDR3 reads TGTGCCAGCAGCCCGGGACAGCAGTCTGGAAACACCATATATTTT.

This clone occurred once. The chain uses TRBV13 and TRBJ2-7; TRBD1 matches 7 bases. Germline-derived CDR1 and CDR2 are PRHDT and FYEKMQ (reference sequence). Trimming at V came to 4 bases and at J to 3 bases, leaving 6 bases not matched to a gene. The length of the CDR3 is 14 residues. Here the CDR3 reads CASSSPTGDYEQYF. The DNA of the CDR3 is TGTGCCAGCAGCTCACCCACAGGGGACTACGAGCAGTACTTC.

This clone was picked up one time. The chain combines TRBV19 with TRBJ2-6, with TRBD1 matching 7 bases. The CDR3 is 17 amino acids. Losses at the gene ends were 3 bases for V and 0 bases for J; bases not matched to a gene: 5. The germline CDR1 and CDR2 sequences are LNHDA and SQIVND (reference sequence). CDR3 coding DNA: TGTGCCAGTAGTATGGGGACAGCTTACTCTGGGGCCAACGTCCTGACTTTC. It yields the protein CASSMGTAYSGANVLTF. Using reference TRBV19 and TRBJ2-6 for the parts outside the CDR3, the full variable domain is DGGITQSPKYLFRKEGQNVTLSCEQNLNHDAMYWYRQDPGQGLRLIYYSQIVNDFQKGDIAEGYSVSREKKESFPLTVTSAQKNPTAFYLCASSMGTAYSGANVLTFGAGSRLTVL.

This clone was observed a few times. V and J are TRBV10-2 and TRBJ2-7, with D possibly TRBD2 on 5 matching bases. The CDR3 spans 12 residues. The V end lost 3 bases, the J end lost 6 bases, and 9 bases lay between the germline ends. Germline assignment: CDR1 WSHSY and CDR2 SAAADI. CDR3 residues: CASSDPRGEQYF. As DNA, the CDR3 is TGCGCCAGCAGTGACCCTCGGGGCGAGCAGTACTTC.

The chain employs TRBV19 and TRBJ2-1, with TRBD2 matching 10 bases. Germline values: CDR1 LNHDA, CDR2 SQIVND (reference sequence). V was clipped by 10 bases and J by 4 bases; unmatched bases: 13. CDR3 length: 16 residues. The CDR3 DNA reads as TGTGCCACAAAGCGGGGCCTAGCGGGAGATTACAATGAGCAGTTCTTC. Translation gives CATKRGLAGDYNEQFF.

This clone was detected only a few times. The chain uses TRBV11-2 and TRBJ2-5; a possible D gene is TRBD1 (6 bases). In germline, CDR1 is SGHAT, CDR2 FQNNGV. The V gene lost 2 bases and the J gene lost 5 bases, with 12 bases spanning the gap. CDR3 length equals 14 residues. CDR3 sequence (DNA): TGTGCCAGCAGCTTAACAGGGATCGTGGAGACCCAGTACTTC. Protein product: CASSLTGIVETQYF.

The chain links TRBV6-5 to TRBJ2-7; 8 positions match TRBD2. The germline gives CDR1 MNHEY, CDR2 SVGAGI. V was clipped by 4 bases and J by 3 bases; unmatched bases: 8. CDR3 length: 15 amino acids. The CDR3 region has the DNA TGTGCCAGCAGTTCGCGGCGGGGGGAACTCTACGAGCAGTACTTC. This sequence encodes CASSSRRGELYEQYF.

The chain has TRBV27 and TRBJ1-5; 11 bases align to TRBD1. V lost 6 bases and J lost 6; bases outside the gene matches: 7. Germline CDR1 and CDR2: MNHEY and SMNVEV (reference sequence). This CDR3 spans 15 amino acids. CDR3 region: CASRPGTGGRQPQHF. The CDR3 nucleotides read TGTGCCAGCAGACCCGGGACAGGGGGACGTCAGCCCCAGCATTTT.

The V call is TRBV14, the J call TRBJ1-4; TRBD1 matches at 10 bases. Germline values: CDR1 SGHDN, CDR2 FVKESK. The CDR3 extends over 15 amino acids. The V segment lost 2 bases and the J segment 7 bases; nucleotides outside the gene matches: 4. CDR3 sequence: CASSQIGTGAEKLFF. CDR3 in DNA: TGTGCCAGCAGCCAAATAGGGACAGGGGCTGAAAAACTGTTTTTT.

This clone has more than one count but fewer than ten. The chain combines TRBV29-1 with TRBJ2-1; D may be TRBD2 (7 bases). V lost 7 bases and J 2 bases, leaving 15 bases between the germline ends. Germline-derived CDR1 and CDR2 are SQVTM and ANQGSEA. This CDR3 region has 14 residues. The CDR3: CSGFTGRAYNEQFF. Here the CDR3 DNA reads TGCAGCGGATTCACAGGGAGGGCCTACAATGAGCAGTTCTTC.

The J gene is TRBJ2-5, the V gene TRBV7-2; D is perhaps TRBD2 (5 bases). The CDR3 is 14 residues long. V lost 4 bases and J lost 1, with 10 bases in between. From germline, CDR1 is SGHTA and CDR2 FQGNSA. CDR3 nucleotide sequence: TGTGCCAGCAGCTCCCAGGCGGGCCAAGAGACCCAGTACTTC. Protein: CASSSQAGQETQYF.

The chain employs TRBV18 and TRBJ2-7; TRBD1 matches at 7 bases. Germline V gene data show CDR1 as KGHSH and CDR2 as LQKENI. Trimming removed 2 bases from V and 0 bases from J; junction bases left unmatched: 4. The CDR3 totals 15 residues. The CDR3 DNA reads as TGTGCCAGCTCACCAAGCAGGGGGAGCTCCTACGAGCAGTACTTC. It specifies CASSPSRGSSYEQYF.

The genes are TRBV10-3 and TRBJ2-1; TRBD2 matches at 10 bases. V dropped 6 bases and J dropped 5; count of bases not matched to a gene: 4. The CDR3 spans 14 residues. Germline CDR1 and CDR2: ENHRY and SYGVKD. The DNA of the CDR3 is TGTGCCATCAGGGCCGGGACTAGCGACAATGAGCAGTTCTTC. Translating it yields CAIRAGTSDNEQFF.